The entry below gives a single T cell receptor beta chain sequence along with its context. Antigen: not known. This record belongs to a study of monozygotic twins with inflammatory bowel disease. Study-level findings and limits: Possibly because of limited power, concordant and discordant twins showed no difference in repertoire similarity. IBD patients shared fewer clonotypes with others than healthy twins, especially with disease activity.

From the 5' RACE reads, TCRdb lists one entry per CDR3 protein and no DNA. The sample table sets out about 420,000 distinct CDR3 sequences. Per the germline V gene, CDR1 is SGHRS and CDR2 is YFSETQ. The CDR3 is 16 amino acids. The sample taken for sequencing was blood. The source is a human donor with ulcerative colitis or Crohn's disease, or a healthy co-twin of an affected twin (not recorded which). The rearrangement joins TRBV5-1 to TRBJ2-3; TCRdb proposes TRBD2, but this gene call is untestable without DNA. The CDR3 loop is CASSLDPPSGTDTQYF.